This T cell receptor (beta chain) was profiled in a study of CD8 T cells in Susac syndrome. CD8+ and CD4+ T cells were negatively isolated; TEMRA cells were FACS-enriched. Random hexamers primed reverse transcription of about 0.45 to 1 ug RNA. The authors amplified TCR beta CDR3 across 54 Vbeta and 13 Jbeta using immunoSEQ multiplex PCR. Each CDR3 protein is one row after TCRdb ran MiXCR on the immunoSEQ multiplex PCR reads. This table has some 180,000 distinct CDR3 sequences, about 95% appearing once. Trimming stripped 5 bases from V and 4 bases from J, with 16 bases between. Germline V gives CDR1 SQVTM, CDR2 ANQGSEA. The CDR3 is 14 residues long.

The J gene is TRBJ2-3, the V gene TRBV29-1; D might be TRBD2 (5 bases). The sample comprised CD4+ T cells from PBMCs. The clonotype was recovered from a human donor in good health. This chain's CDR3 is CSVSEGNFADTQYF. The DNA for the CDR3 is TGCAGCGTTTCCGAGGGAAATTTTGCAGATACGCAGTATTTT.